The 4 T cell receptor beta chains below were found in one sample sequenced in a study of T cells after yellow fever vaccination. TCRdb redid the calling of the 5' RACE reads with MiXCR, one entry per CDR3 protein. The table lists hundreds of thousands of distinct CDR3 sequences, about 10% of them singletons, with approximately 3.3% in the top ten. The source was CD4+ T cells sorted from PBMCs, collected 5 days after the yellow fever booster vaccination. These receptors were obtained from a young man who received the YFV17D yellow fever vaccine.

This clonotype occurred a few times. V and J are TRBV18 and TRBJ2-1; tentatively, D is TRBD1 or TRBD2 (5 bases each). The CDR3 sequence is 15 residues long. The germline gives CDR1 KGHSH, CDR2 LQKENI. V lost 3 bases and J lost 7, with 16 bases in between. CDR3 nucleotide sequence: TGTGCCAGCTCACCCGGGGCCACCGAATTAAATGAGCAGTTCTTC. This gives the protein CASSPGATELNEQFF.

This chain uses TRBV27 with TRBJ1-5; TRBD1 is a possible D gene (6 bases). Germline loops: CDR1 MNHEY, CDR2 SMNVEV (reference sequence). CDR3 size: 17 residues. V was shortened by 6 bases and J by 2 bases, with 20 bases between the two germline ends. Here the CDR3 reads CASRSMRGGKGNQPQHF. The CDR3 region has the DNA TGTGCCAGCAGATCGATGCGGGGGGGCAAGGGCAATCAGCCCCAGCATTTT.

The table lists this clonotype with many counts. V usage is TRBV20-1 and J usage is TRBJ1-4; weak D call: TRBD1 (5 bases). The germline CDR1 and CDR2 sequences are DFQATT and SNEGSKA (reference sequence). V was trimmed by 5 bases and J by 3 bases, leaving 16 bases between them. This CDR3 has 15 amino acids. The CDR3 coding sequence is TGCAGTGCTTGCAAATTGGGCAGGGCTAATGAAAAACTGTTTTTT. Protein sequence: CSACKLGRANEKLFF.

This clonotype has just a few counts. This chain links TRBV6-6 with TRBJ1-1; TRBD1 matches 8 bases. Germline CDR1 reads MNHNY; CDR2 reads SVGAGI (reference sequence). There are 15 residues in the CDR3. After removal of 6 bases from V and 3 bases from J, the junction contained 9 bases not matched to a gene. CDR3 loop: CASSRPDRGYTEAFF. DNA of the CDR3: TGTGCCAGCAGCCGACCCGACAGGGGTTACACTGAAGCTTTCTTT.